Listed here are 24 T cell receptor beta chains from one sample, sequenced in a study of a mutant IDH1 vaccine in newly diagnosed glioma. The time point here: week 35, safety follow-up. Vaccination used 300 ug of mutant IDH1 20-mer peptide per dose, with topical imiquimod. Sequencing used immunoSEQ multiplex PCR; TCRdb keeps in-frame clones, though not all of them. This table holds about 54,000 clones, 84% found once. These receptors' targets are unknown. The input for sequencing was PBMCs, taken from a glioma patient whose treatment included an IDH1 peptide vaccine. The receptors here all came from a woman aged 18 to 35 with glioma.

The J gene is TRBJ1-5, the V gene TRBV6-6; D gene unclear. Germline CDR1 is MNHNY and CDR2 is SVGAGI (reference sequence). The germline V and J ends were trimmed by 4 bases and 6 bases, with 4 bases remaining between them. This CDR3 region has 11 residues. CDR3 protein: CASSSGQPQHF. In nucleotides, the CDR3 is TGTGCCAGCAGTTCTGGTCAGCCCCAGCATTTT.

V is TRBV18 and J is TRBJ2-3; unclear D gene. Germline loops: CDR1 KGHSH, CDR2 LQKENI. The CDR3 has 15 amino acids. V lost 3 bases and J 0 bases, leaving 10 bases between the germline ends. The CDR3 DNA follows: TGTGCCAGCTCACCCGCCCATCAAAGCACAGATACGCAGTATTTT. Its protein is CASSPAHQSTDTQYF.

This clone was counted between two and nine times. The rearrangement uses TRBV2 and TRBJ2-2; the match to TRBD2 covers 8 bases. Germline CDR1 is SNHLY and CDR2 is FYNNEI. This CDR3 has 14 amino acids. V shed 4 bases and J 6 bases; nucleotides not matched to a gene: 4. CDR3 protein: CASSANGGAGELFF. As DNA, the CDR3 is TGTGCCAGCAGTGCTAACGGGGGGGCCGGGGAGCTGTTTTTT.

This chain uses TRBV2 with TRBJ1-2; 11 bases agree with TRBD1. The CDR3 is made up of 15 amino acids. Trimming at V came to 3 bases and at J to 5 bases, leaving 5 bases not matched to a gene. Germline V gives CDR1 SNHLY, CDR2 FYNNEI. As DNA, the CDR3 is TGTGCCAGCAGTGAGGACAGGGGGCGCACTTATGGCTACACCTTC. This translates into CASSEDRGRTYGYTF.

The chain combines TRBV27 with TRBJ1-3; a weak D match, TRBD1 (5 bases). The CDR3 sequence is 18 residues long. V dropped 0 bases and J dropped 2 bases, with 17 bases sitting between them. Germline CDR1 reads MNHEY; CDR2 reads SMNVEV (reference sequence). In DNA form, the CDR3 reads TGTGCCAGCAGTTTATCACCGAATCCAGGGTCTACTGGAAACACCATATATTTT. It codes for CASSLSPNPGSTGNTIYF.

The chain employs TRBV6-1 and TRBJ2-7; D is unclear. Germline V gene lookup returns CDR1 MNHNS and CDR2 SASEGT. Trimming took off 10 bases at V and 3 bases at J, with 16 bases between the two ends. The CDR3 runs 13 residues. The CDR3 reads CAIQKDRSYEQYF. CDR3 DNA sequence: TGTGCCATCCAAAAGGACCGTAGCTACGAGCAGTACTTC.

This chain links TRBV6-5 with TRBJ1-2; TRBD1 matches 7 bases. Germline V lookup: CDR1 MNHEY, CDR2 SVGAGI. The V segment lost 5 bases and the J segment 4 bases; nucleotides outside the gene matches: 7. This CDR3 has 14 amino acids. The CDR3 bases are TGTGCCAGCAGTCGACAGGGATTCGGCTATGGCTACACCTTC. Residues: CASSRQGFGYGYTF.

The chain has TRBV6-5 and TRBJ2-5; no firm D call. The CDR3 is 11 amino acids. V gave up 3 bases and J gave up 4 bases, with 3 bases separating them. CDR1 MNHEY and CDR2 SVGAGI come from the germline V gene. The CDR3 reads CASSYIETQYF. Here the CDR3 DNA reads TGTGCCAGCAGTTATATAGAGACCCAGTACTTC.

The chain uses TRBV6-1 and TRBJ2-5, with D unclear. The CDR3 has 13 residues. The germline V gene encodes CDR1 MNHNS and CDR2 SASEGT. With 1 base removed from V and 5 bases from J, the gap between germline ends came to 8 bases. The CDR3 here is CASSEDPHETQYF. The CDR3 DNA is TGTGCCAGCAGTGAAGATCCCCATGAGACCCAGTACTTC.

The chain recombines TRBV18 with TRBJ2-7, with 7 bases lining up with TRBD2. V was clipped by 6 bases and J by 3 bases; unmatched bases: 26. Germline V gene sequence: CDR1 KGHSH, CDR2 LQKENI. The CDR3 extends over 20 amino acids. CDR3 region: CASSLLDVAGDRGGIYEQYF. The DNA of the CDR3 is TGTGCCAGCTCCCTCCTCGATGTGGCGGGAGATCGGGGAGGGATCTACGAGCAGTACTTC.

V gene TRBV4-2 combines with J gene TRBJ1-2, with D uncertain. Germline assignment: CDR1 LGHNA and CDR2 YNFKEQ. This CDR3 is built from 15 residues. V lost 4 bases to trimming and J lost 8 bases, with 20 bases between them. CDR3: CASSLREVIQTGYTF. CDR3 DNA: TGTGCCAGCAGCCTTAGGGAGGTTATCCAAACGGGCTACACCTTC.

A few counts support this clone. The rearrangement joins TRBV6-5 to TRBJ1-1, with D tentatively TRBD1 (5 bases). The V end lost 5 bases, the J end lost 0 bases, and 7 bases lay between the germline ends. Germline V lookup: CDR1 MNHEY, CDR2 SVGAGI. This CDR3 region has 13 residues. The CDR3 here is CASSRQLNTEAFF. The CDR3 nucleotides are TGTGCCAGCAGTCGACAGTTGAACACTGAAGCTTTCTTT.

The J gene is TRBJ2-3, the V gene TRBV19; 11 bases map to TRBD2. V lost 5 bases and J lost 2; bases outside the gene matches: 3. CDR3 length equals 15 residues. Germline lookup yields CDR1 LNHDA and CDR2 SQIVND (reference sequence). The CDR3 reads CASSSSGGSTDTQYF. The CDR3 DNA follows: TGTGCCAGTAGTTCTAGCGGGGGGTCCACAGATACGCAGTATTTT.

The V call is TRBV5-1, the J call TRBJ1-2; D possibly corresponds to TRBD1 (5 bases). The germline V and J ends were trimmed by 2 bases and 5 bases, with 13 bases remaining between them. The CDR3 loop spans 14 amino acids. CDR1 and CDR2 from the germline V gene are SGHRS and YFSETQ. The CDR3 bases are TGCGCCAGCAGCTTTGGGGGGAGCCCTTATGGCTACACCTTC. This translates into CASSFGGSPYGYTF.

The chain's CDR3 is CASSVGTGWATEAFF. The DNA for the CDR3 is TGTGCCAGCAGCGTAGGCACAGGGTGGGCCACTGAAGCTTTCTTT. V and J are TRBV9 and TRBJ1-1; maybe TRBD1 (6 bases). Germline loops: CDR1 SGDLS, CDR2 YYNGEE. The V end lost 0 bases, the J end lost 4 bases, and 13 bases lay between the germline ends. This CDR3 spans 15 amino acids.

In this sample, this clone turned up a few times. This sequence joins TRBV10-3 and TRBJ1-1; 9 nucleotides match TRBD1. From germline, CDR1 is ENHRY and CDR2 SYGVKD. This CDR3 has 15 amino acids. J was trimmed by 5 bases and V by 4 bases; bases with no gene match: 8. This CDR3 is CAISGGTGMRTEAFF. The CDR3 DNA reads as TGTGCCATCAGTGGAGGGACAGGGATGAGGACTGAAGCTTTCTTT.

The chain uses TRBV23-1 and TRBJ1-4; 7 nucleotides align to TRBD1. TRBV23-1 is an open reading frame, and its role is uncertain. V trimming: 8 bases; J trimming: 0 bases; junction bases outside the gene matches: 9. The CDR3 spans 16 residues. The CDR3 loop reads CASVRDSYATNEKLFF. The CDR3 DNA follows: TGCGCCAGCGTCCGGGACAGCTATGCAACTAATGAAAAACTGTTTTTT.

V usage is TRBV6-5 and J usage is TRBJ1-2, with a weak D call TRBD1 (6 bases). Germline V lookup: CDR1 MNHEY, CDR2 SVGAGI. Deletions cut 10 bases from V and 9 bases from J, with 21 bases between. This CDR3 is 13 amino acids long. The CDR3 nucleotides are TGTGCCACCCGTAAAGGGGGGCTCGGAAGCTACACCTTC. Encoded protein: CATRKGGLGSYTF.

This CDR3 is CSVAGLVLEQFF. In DNA, the CDR3 is TGCAGCGTTGCGGGACTAGTTCTTGAGCAGTTCTTC. V gene TRBV29-1 combines with J gene TRBJ2-1; TRBD2 agrees at 8 bases. This CDR3 comprises 12 residues. Germline CDR1 SQVTM, CDR2 ANQGSEA. Trimming removed 4 bases from V and 9 bases from J; junction bases left unmatched: 5.

The J gene is TRBJ2-5, the V gene TRBV5-4, with D possibly being TRBD2 (5 bases). The germline V gene encodes CDR1 SGHNT and CDR2 YYREEE (reference sequence). V was trimmed by 4 bases and J by 4 bases, leaving 20 bases between them. There are 16 residues in the CDR3. DNA of the CDR3: TGTGCCAGCAGCCCCTATATAGGCGGTGCGGGAGAGACCCAGTACTTC. As protein: CASSPYIGGAGETQYF.

CDR3 loop: CASSVGGGANQPQHF. For the CDR3, the DNA is TGTGCCAGCAGCGTAGGAGGGGGAGCCAATCAGCCCCAGCATTTT. The chain recombines TRBV9 with TRBJ1-5, with a possible D match to TRBD1 (6 bases). Trimming shortened V by 0 bases and J by 3 bases, and 10 bases separated the two germline ends. Germline CDR1 is SGDLS and CDR2 is YYNGEE. The CDR3 runs to 15 residues.

The chain joins TRBV14 to TRBJ2-7; D is perhaps TRBD1 or TRBD2 (5 bases each). The V end was cut by 6 bases, the J end by 3 bases, with 18 bases between. This CDR3 spans 15 amino acids. Germline CDR1 SGHDN, CDR2 FVKESK. In DNA, the CDR3 is TGTGCCAGCAGTTTCGGGGCAACCGCAGGCTACGAGCAGTACTTC. It encodes CASSFGATAGYEQYF.

This clone was picked up one time. This chain links TRBV6-1 with TRBJ1-6, with D tentatively TRBD1 (5 bases). Germline CDR1 reads MNHNS; CDR2 reads SASEGT. Trimming took off 0 bases at V and 6 bases at J, with 9 bases between the two ends. The CDR3 loop spans 15 amino acids. DNA of the CDR3: TGTGCCAGCAGTGAAGCGGGGCTTAGTAATTCACCCCTCCACTTT. This codes for CASSEAGLSNSPLHF.

The V and J genes are TRBV7-9 and TRBJ2-5; maybe TRBD2 (6 bases). The germline V and J ends were trimmed by 5 bases and 5 bases, with 15 bases remaining between them. The CDR3 extends over 14 amino acids. Per the germline V gene, CDR1 is SEHNR and CDR2 is FQNEAQ (reference sequence). The CDR3 DNA is TGTGCCAGCAGCCCCCGGGGGAAAGGGGAGACCCAGTACTTC. This encodes CASSPRGKGETQYF.